The 27 T cell receptor beta chains below were found in one sample sequenced in a study of post-analysis software for immune sequencing data. The study's findings and limits: With TRBV5-6, TRBV5-1 and TRBV20-1 included, five TRBV segments were more frequent in patients than in controls.

TCR beta libraries were prepared from cDNA with unique molecular identifiers. One entry per CDR3 protein results from TCRdb running MiXCR on the PCR reads. The sample includes 150,000 to 200,000 distinct CDR3 sequences, approximately 31% seen only once; the top ten take less than 1.6%. These receptors have no known antigen. Material for sequencing was blood. These receptors originate from a girl aged 5 to 17 with multiple sclerosis.

This clonotype has just a few counts. The chain couples TRBV5-1 to TRBJ2-3, with 10 bases matching TRBD2. The germline gives CDR1 SGHRS, CDR2 YFSETQ. CDR3 length: 14 residues. The trim removed 4 bases at V and 4 bases at J, leaving 3 bases unmatched. The CDR3: CASSPGLAADTQYF. DNA for the CDR3: TGCGCCAGCAGCCCCGGACTAGCGGCAGATACGCAGTATTTT.

Only a few counts were recorded for this clonotype. The chain is built from TRBV10-3 and TRBJ1-1; 7 bases are a match to TRBD1. The CDR3 totals 14 residues. From germline, CDR1 is ENHRY and CDR2 SYGVKD. Trimming at V came to 6 bases and at J to 0 bases, leaving 4 bases not matched to a gene. CDR3 coding DNA: TGTGCCATCAGGGGGGGACAGTTGAACACTGAAGCTTTCTTT. It encodes CAIRGGQLNTEAFF.

This clonotype was seen a handful of times. J is TRBJ1-5 and V is TRBV29-1; no clear D. The CDR3 runs to 13 residues. CDR1 is SQVTM, CDR2 ANQGSEA, per germline. Trimming left V 4 bases short and J 4 bases short, with 11 bases between. As DNA, the CDR3 is TGCAGCGTTGGATGGGGAATTAATCAGCCCCAGCATTTT. Its protein is CSVGWGINQPQHF.

The chain carries TRBV11-1 and TRBJ2-1; possible D gene TRBD2, 5 bases. The germline gives CDR1 SGHAT, CDR2 FQDESV (reference sequence). The CDR3 is 14 residues long. With 1 base removed from V and 3 bases from J, the gap between germline ends came to 7 bases. The CDR3 sequence is CASSLEGDYNEQFF. In DNA form, the CDR3 reads TGTGCCAGCAGCTTAGAGGGAGACTACAATGAGCAGTTCTTC.

This clonotype came up a few times. V is TRBV11-2 and J is TRBJ1-2; D is perhaps TRBD1 (6 bases). The CDR3 loop spans 14 amino acids. V was cut by 5 bases and J by 0 bases, with 10 bases left in between. Germline V gene sequence: CDR1 SGHAT, CDR2 FQNNGV. CDR3 nucleotide sequence: TGTGCCAGCAGCCTTCGGACAGCTAACTATGGCTACACCTTC. It translates to CASSLRTANYGYTF.

The chain carries TRBV10-3 and TRBJ2-5; 8 bases are shared with TRBD2. The CDR3 covers 14 residues. CDR1 ENHRY and CDR2 SYGVKD come from the germline V gene. Trimming removed 6 bases from V and 11 bases from J; junction bases left unmatched: 14. CDR3 bases: TGTGCCATCAGCTCGAGCGGGAGTAGGAATGAGCAGTACTTC. Its protein is CAISSSGSRNEQYF.

As for this clonotype: This may be a read error: a much more frequent sequence differs by one nucleotide. The V and J genes are TRBV29-1 and TRBJ2-1, with 11 nucleotides matching TRBD2. Germline V lookup: CDR1 SQVTM, CDR2 ANQGSEA. With V trimmed by 7 bases and J by 6 bases, 8 bases remained unmatched. The CDR3 has 14 residues. The chain's CDR3 is CSAGLAGGCNEQFF. The DNA for the CDR3 is TGCAGCGCCGGATTAGCGGGAGGGTGCAATGAGCAGTTCTTC.

This clonotype was found a few times. This rearrangement joins TRBV28 to TRBJ2-2, with 8 bases fitting TRBD1. Per germline, CDR1 MDHEN and CDR2 SYDVKM. There are 18 residues in the CDR3. Trimming at V came to 4 bases and at J to 3 bases, leaving 13 bases not matched to a gene. The DNA of the CDR3 is TGTGCCAGCAGTTCAACTTATCCGGGACAGGTTTACACCGGGGAGCTGTTTTTT. Translation: CASSSTYPGQVYTGELFF.

This clonotype was seen a single time. This may come from a read error, since a much larger clone is one base off. The chain is built from TRBV10-3 and TRBJ1-2; possibly TRBD1 for D (5 bases). Looked up from germline, CDR1 is ENHRY and CDR2 is SYGVKD. Trimming took off 0 bases at V and 6 bases at J, with 14 bases between the two ends. The CDR3 contains 15 residues. CDR3 sequence reads: CAISESGTGIHGYTF. The CDR3 DNA is TGTGCCATCAGTGAGTCGGGAACAGGCATACATGGCTACACCTTC.

This clonotype was picked up many times. The chain uses TRBV25-1 and TRBJ1-2; 7 nucleotides align to TRBD1. The germline gives CDR1 MGHDK, CDR2 SYGVNS. The junction had 6 bases not matched to a gene; V was cut back by 4 bases and J by 4 bases. This CDR3 spans 14 amino acids. The CDR3 DNA reads as TGTGCCAGCAGTGGGGGGGGACAGATCTATGGCTACACCTTC. Translation gives CASSGGGQIYGYTF.

This clonotype was recorded at least ten times. V usage is TRBV27 and J usage is TRBJ2-3, with TRBD1 matching 7 bases. The CDR3 is 16 amino acids. The J segment lost 4 bases and the V segment lost 5 bases, leaving 12 bases of the junction unmatched. Germline values: CDR1 MNHEY, CDR2 SMNVEV (reference sequence). CDR3 in amino acids: CASSPRRGFFSDTQYF. The CDR3 coding sequence is TGTGCCAGCAGTCCTCGCAGGGGGTTTTTTTCAGATACGCAGTATTTT.

This chain links TRBV28 with TRBJ1-5; maybe TRBD1 (5 bases). This CDR3 comprises 16 residues. CDR1 and CDR2 (germline): MDHEN, SYDVKM. The V end was cut by 2 bases, the J end by 5 bases, with 16 bases between. The CDR3 bases are TGTGCCAGCAGTTTACGGCATCGGGGGATGGATCAGCCCCAGCATTTT. Translating gives CASSLRHRGMDQPQHF.

This clonotype has ten or more counts. The chain combines TRBV5-1 with TRBJ2-5; D possibly corresponds to TRBD1 (5 bases). The last part of the DNA fits TRBJ2-7 better; the J call may be wrong. The CDR3 length is 13 residues. CDR1 and CDR2 (germline): SGHRS, YFSETQ. The CDR3 spells CASSNSGFYEQYF. CDR3 DNA sequence: TGCGCCAGCAGCAACTCAGGGTTTTACGAGCAGTACTTC.

The J gene is TRBJ1-1, the V gene TRBV9; a possible D gene is TRBD1 (6 bases). The CDR3 length is 14 residues. Looked up from germline, CDR1 is SGDLS and CDR2 is YYNGEE. The V end was cut by 3 bases, the J end by 1 base, with 10 bases between. The CDR3 DNA reads TGTGCCAGCAGCGAAGGGGGGGGGAACACTGAAGCTTTCTTT. Its translation is CASSEGGGNTEAFF.

This clonotype has only a few counts. The chain employs TRBV6-1 and TRBJ1-2; 11 bases agree with TRBD1. Germline-derived CDR1 and CDR2 are MNHNS and SASEGT. The length of the CDR3 is 17 residues. Losses at the gene ends were 0 bases for V and 6 bases for J; bases not matched to a gene: 9. CDR3 residues: CASSEAHGTGGRDGYTF. The CDR3 DNA is TGTGCCAGCAGTGAAGCGCACGGGACAGGGGGTAGAGATGGCTACACCTTC.

The table lists this clonotype with many counts. This rearrangement joins TRBV7-8 to TRBJ2-1; D is unresolved. Germline V gene sequence: CDR1 SGHVS, CDR2 FQNEAQ. The CDR3 covers 10 residues. V was shortened by 7 bases and J by 12 bases, with 10 bases between the two germline ends. The CDR3 region is CASMLYAQFF. The DNA for the CDR3 is TGTGCCAGCATGTTGTACGCGCAGTTCTTC.

This clonotype was seen only a few times. The chain joins TRBV20-1 to TRBJ2-1, with TRBD2 matching over 10 bases. Germline-derived CDR1 and CDR2 are DFQATT and SNEGSKA (reference sequence). The CDR3 is 17 residues long. V shed 0 bases, J shed 6 bases, and the junction held 11 bases outside the gene matches. CDR3 amino acids: CSARDRASGSWGNEQFF. The CDR3 nucleotides read TGCAGTGCTAGAGATCGGGCTAGCGGGAGTTGGGGCAATGAGCAGTTCTTC.

This clonotype was detected ten times or more. This chain joins TRBV12-3 or TRBV12-4 and TRBJ2-7; 10 nucleotides line up with TRBD2. V lost 4 bases and J lost 7; bases outside the gene matches: 4. CDR3 length equals 13 residues. The CDR3 is CASSSQLAGEQYF. CDR3 in DNA: TGTGCCAGCAGTTCCCAACTAGCGGGAGAGCAGTACTTC.

The chain combines TRBV3-1 with TRBJ2-4, with TRBD2 identical over 10 bases. The length of the CDR3 is 14 residues. The germline V gene has CDR1 LGHDT and CDR2 YNNKEL (reference sequence). V gave up 4 bases and J gave up 6 bases; unmatched junction bases: 3. The CDR3 reads CASSRSSGRNIQYF. CDR3 nucleotides: TGTGCCAGCAGCCGGTCTAGCGGGAGAAACATTCAGTACTTC.

The table lists this clonotype with many counts. V and J are TRBV7-8 and TRBJ2-7, with D hard to call. Germline CDR1 SGHVS, CDR2 FQNEAQ. V shed 1 base and J shed 5 bases, with 6 bases lying between them. This CDR3 spans 12 amino acids. CDR3: CASSLGWDEQYF. CDR3 coding DNA: TGTGCCAGCAGCTTAGGGTGGGACGAGCAGTACTTC.

The genes are TRBV6-1 and TRBJ1-1; a weak D match, TRBD1 (5 bases). The V and J ends lost 5 bases and 1 base respectively, with 20 bases between them. The CDR3 totals 17 residues. CDR1 and CDR2 (germline): MNHNS, SASEGT. The CDR3 loop is CASSPAAAGLKNTEAFF. The CDR3, as DNA: TGTGCCAGCAGTCCCGCCGCGGCAGGGCTAAAGAACACTGAAGCTTTCTTT.

This clonotype appeared a few times. The chain joins TRBV20-1 to TRBJ2-1; 7 bases match TRBD2. Trimming took 6 bases from V and 10 from J; bases not matched to a gene: 12. Germline assignment: CDR1 DFQATT and CDR2 SNEGSKA (reference sequence). This CDR3 comprises 13 residues. CDR3 loop: CSAPSGVSYEQFF. The CDR3, as DNA: TGCAGTGCACCGAGCGGGGTATCCTACGAGCAGTTCTTC.

This clonotype was picked up many times. The V and J genes are TRBV7-2 and TRBJ2-7, with TRBD1 matching over 7 bases. The CDR3 is 15 amino acids. The trim removed 4 bases at V and 6 bases at J, leaving 12 bases unmatched. Germline-derived CDR1 and CDR2 are SGHTA and FQGNSA. The CDR3 DNA is TGTGCCAGCAGCTCGATGCAGCAGACAGGGAGCGAGCAGTACTTC. Translated, it gives CASSSMQQTGSEQYF.

This clonotype was counted many times. V gene TRBV10-3 combines with J gene TRBJ1-2; a weak D match, TRBD1 (5 bases). The CDR3 sequence is 13 residues long. V lost 8 bases to trimming and J lost 4 bases, with 14 bases between them. Germline loops: CDR1 ENHRY, CDR2 SYGVKD. CDR3 amino acids: CAIGDPGRYGYTF. In DNA form, the CDR3 reads TGTGCCATCGGGGATCCGGGACGCTATGGCTACACCTTC.

The chain uses TRBV5-6 and TRBJ1-5; TRBD1 might be the D (5 bases). The CDR3 length is 14 residues. V dropped 4 bases and J dropped 3 bases, with 11 bases sitting between them. The V gene's germline CDR1 is SGHDT and CDR2 YYEEEE. The CDR3 nucleotides are TGTGCCAGCAGCGGTACAGGATCCAATCAGCCCCAGCATTTT. Its protein product is CASSGTGSNQPQHF.

A note on this clonotype: One base away lies a much larger clone, so this may be a sequencing read error. The J gene is TRBJ2-5, the V gene TRBV5-1, with D perhaps being TRBD1 or TRBD2 (6 bases each). Judging by the DNA end, TRBJ2-7 fits better; the J call may be wrong. The CDR3 totals 15 residues. Germline V gives CDR1 SGHRS, CDR2 YFSETQ. CDR3 region: CASSPGAGSVNEQYF. CDR3 DNA: TGCGCCAGCAGCCCGGGGGCGGGGTCGGTGAACGAGCAGTACTTC.

In regard to this clonotype: Possible read error: a much larger clone is one base away. V gene TRBV10-3 combines with J gene TRBJ1-2; D perhaps matches TRBD1 (6 bases). The germline V and J ends were trimmed by 8 bases and 7 bases, with 14 bases remaining between them. CDR1 is ENHRY and CDR2 is SYGVKD in the germline V gene. This CDR3 is 12 amino acids long. The DNA of the CDR3 is TGTGCCATCCGAATAACAGGGCGTGGCTACACCTTC. As protein: CAIRITGRGYTF.